The clone carrying this TCR beta chain was observed once. What it binds is unknown. V dropped 8 bases and J dropped 2 bases, with 15 bases sitting between them. The CDR3 is 15 amino acids. Germline V gene lookup returns CDR1 LGHDT and CDR2 YNNKEL (reference sequence). The sample comes from a study of vaccination effects on CD4 cells after COVID-19. It was after around 10 days of culture that CD4+ T cells were isolated. Participants got two doses of BNT162b2 or mRNA-1273 vaccine. Method: immunoSEQ multiplex PCR; TCRdb's copy keeps in-frame clones and lacks some. The repertoire holds approximately 47,000 clones, around 70% seen once, with roughly 7.2% in the top ten.

Sequencing used CD4+ T cells from PBMCs cultured without peptide, obtained after COVID-19 vaccination. This clonotype was obtained from a human donor who received a COVID-19 vaccine. The genes are TRBV3-1 (or the pseudogene TRBV3-2) and TRBJ1-4; possible D gene TRBD1, 5 bases. Here the CDR3 reads CASQTGFLTNEKLFF. The CDR3 region has the DNA TGTGCCAGCCAAACAGGTTTTCTCACTAATGAAAAACTGTTTTTT.